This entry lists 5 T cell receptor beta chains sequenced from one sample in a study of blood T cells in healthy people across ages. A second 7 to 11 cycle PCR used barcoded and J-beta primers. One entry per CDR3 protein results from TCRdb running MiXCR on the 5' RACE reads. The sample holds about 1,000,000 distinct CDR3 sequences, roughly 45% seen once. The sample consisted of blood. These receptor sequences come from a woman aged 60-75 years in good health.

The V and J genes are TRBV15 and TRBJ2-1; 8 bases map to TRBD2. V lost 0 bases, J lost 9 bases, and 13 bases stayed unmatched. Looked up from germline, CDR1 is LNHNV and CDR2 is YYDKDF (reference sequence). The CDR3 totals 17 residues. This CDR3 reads CATSRDLGTRVQGEQFF. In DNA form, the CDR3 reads TGTGCCACCAGCAGAGATTTAGGGACTAGGGTTCAGGGTGAGCAGTTCTTC.

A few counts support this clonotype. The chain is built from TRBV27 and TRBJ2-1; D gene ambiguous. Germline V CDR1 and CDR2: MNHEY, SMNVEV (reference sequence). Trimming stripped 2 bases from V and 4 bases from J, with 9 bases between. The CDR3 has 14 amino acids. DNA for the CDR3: TGTGCCAGCAGTTTAAGGGTACGATACAATGAGCAGTTCTTC. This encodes CASSLRVRYNEQFF.

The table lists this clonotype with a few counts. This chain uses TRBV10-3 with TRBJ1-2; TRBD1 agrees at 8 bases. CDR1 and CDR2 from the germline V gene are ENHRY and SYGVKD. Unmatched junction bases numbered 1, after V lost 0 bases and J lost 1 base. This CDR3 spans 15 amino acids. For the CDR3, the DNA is TGTGCCATCAGTGAGTCTGACAGGGGTAACTATGGCTACACCTTC. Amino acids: CAISESDRGNYGYTF.

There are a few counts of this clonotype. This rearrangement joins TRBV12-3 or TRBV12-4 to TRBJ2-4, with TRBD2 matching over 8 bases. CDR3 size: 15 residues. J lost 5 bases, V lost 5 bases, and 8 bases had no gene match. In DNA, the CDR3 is TGTGCCAGCAGTACCCGCGGGAGGCCGCAAAACATTCAGTACTTC. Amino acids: CASSTRGRPQNIQYF.

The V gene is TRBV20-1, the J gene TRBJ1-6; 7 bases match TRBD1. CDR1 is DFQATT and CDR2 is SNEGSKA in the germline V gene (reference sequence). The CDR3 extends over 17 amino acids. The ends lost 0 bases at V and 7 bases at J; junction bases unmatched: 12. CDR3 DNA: TGCAGTGCTAGAGATACTCTTGAGGGGGCTATGAATTCACCCCTCCACTTT. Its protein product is CSARDTLEGAMNSPLHF.